This is a list of T cell receptor beta chains from one sample in a study of cytomegalovirus exposure and HLA in healthy donors. Repertoires were generated with immunoSEQ multiplex PCR, while TCRdb's copy carries only in-frame clones and drops some. Of 150,000 to 180,000 clones in the sample, 80% were seen once. Sequenced input: PBMCs. The receptor set was obtained from a man in his thirties or forties in good health and CMV-seropositive. The CDR3 runs from the conserved cysteine through the conserved F or W. A D gene is named only where the DNA matches it firmly. Rows give clone size only sometimes, using once, few, many, or a class for an expanded clone.

clone size,D gene,J gene,V gene,CDR3 protein,CDR3 DNA
NA,TRBD1,TRBJ1-2,TRBV28,CASRIQGTYGYTF,TGTGCCAGCAGAATACAGGGGACCTATGGCTACACCTTC
NA,NA,TRBJ1-1,TRBV10-3,CAISPQGRNTEAFF,TGTGCCATCAGTCCTCAGGGGAGGAACACTGAAGCTTTCTTT
NA,NA,TRBJ1-3,TRBV5-6,CASSLVQASSGNTIYF,TGTGCCAGCAGCTTGGTGCAGGCGAGCTCTGGAAACACCATATATTTT
NA,TRBD2,TRBJ2-1,TRBV5-1,CASKNILADNEQFF,TGCGCCAGCAAAAATATACTAGCGGACAATGAGCAGTTCTTC
NA,NA,TRBJ2-5,TRBV7-3,CASSRGAQETQYF,TGTGCCAGCAGCCGTGGGGCGCAAGAGACCCAGTACTTC
few,TRBD1,TRBJ1-2,TRBV9,CASSVARTGTGYTF,TGTGCCAGCAGCGTAGCGCGGACAGGGACTGGCTACACCTTC
few,NA,TRBJ2-7,TRBV2,CASMEGYEQYF,TGTGCCAGCATGGAGGGCTACGAGCAGTACTTC
NA,NA,TRBJ2-5,TRBV7-6,CASSLGGGWETQYF,TGTGCCAGCAGCCTTGGAGGGGGCTGGGAGACCCAGTACTTC
NA,NA,TRBJ2-3,TRBV4-1,CASSQRGAGGTDTQYF,TGCGCCAGCAGCCAACGAGGGGCAGGGGGCACAGATACGCAGTATTTT
NA,TRBD2,TRBJ2-3,TRBV14,CASSLAGGTQYF,TGTGCCAGCAGCCTAGCGGGAGGTACGCAGTATTTT
NA,TRBD1,TRBJ2-4,TRBV28,CASSLGTDKNIQYF,TGTGCCAGCAGTTTAGGGACAGACAAAAACATTCAGTACTTC
few,TRBD1,TRBJ1-3,TRBV6-1,CATNRGVGSGNTIYF,TGTGCCACCAACAGGGGAGTGGGTTCTGGAAACACCATATATTTT
NA,NA,TRBJ1-1,TRBV6-6,CASTKSLGYTEAFF,TGTGCCAGCACCAAATCGTTGGGCTACACTGAAGCTTTCTTT
NA,TRBD1,TRBJ2-7,TRBV15,CATSTSGTAGEQYF,TGTGCCACCAGCACCTCTGGGACAGCAGGGGAGCAGTACTTC
NA,TRBD1,TRBJ1-4,TRBV5-6,CASSLTGQISTNEKLFF,TGTGCCAGCAGCTTGACGGGACAGATTTCAACTAATGAAAAACTGTTTTTT
NA,TRBD2,TRBJ2-1,TRBV18,CASSLQGRGLGSYNEQFF,TGTGCCAGCTCACTGCAGGGAAGGGGACTAGGGTCCTACAATGAGCAGTTCTTC
NA,NA,TRBJ2-3,TRBV6-6,CASSPRQPDTQYF,TGTGCCAGCAGTCCCAGACAGCCTGATACGCAGTATTTT
NA,TRBD1,TRBJ1-2,TRBV29-1,CSVQGGLNTNYGYTF,TGCAGCGTACAGGGGGGGCTTAATACTAACTATGGCTACACCTTC
few,NA,TRBJ2-7,TRBV9,CASSVAGRTLGDEQYF,TGTGCCAGCAGCGTAGCCGGCCGTACCCTCGGAGACGAGCAGTACTTC
NA,NA,TRBJ1-2,TRBV11-2,CASSLVAGLGGYTF,TGTGCCAGCAGCTTAGTGGCAGGGTTAGGCGGCTACACCTTC
NA,NA,TRBJ2-4,TRBV4-2,CASSLVWSALAKNIQYF,TGTGCCAGCAGCCTAGTTTGGAGCGCGCTAGCCAAAAACATTCAGTACTTC
NA,NA,TRBJ1-5,TRBV19,CASSATSGYSNQPQHF,TGTGCCAGTAGTGCAACCTCGGGGTATAGCAATCAGCCCCAGCATTTT
NA,NA,TRBJ2-2,TRBV19,CASTWGSYTGELFF,TGTGCCAGTACCTGGGGCAGTTACACCGGGGAGCTGTTTTTT
NA,TRBD2,TRBJ2-1,TRBV9,CASSPQSGIGTYNEQFF,TGTGCCAGCAGCCCCCAGAGCGGGATCGGGACCTACAATGAACAGTTCTTC
NA,TRBD1,TRBJ2-2,TRBV2,CASSGTGRKGELFF,TGTGCCAGCAGTGGGACAGGGCGAAAAGGGGAGCTGTTTTTT
NA,TRBD2,TRBJ2-7,TRBV4-2,CASSQDRSVAGSSYEQYF,TGTGCCAGCAGCCAAGATCGGTCAGTAGCGGGAAGCTCCTACGAGCAGTACTTC
few,TRBD1,TRBJ1-5,TRBV4-2,CASSQSGGEGQPQHF,TGTGCCAGCAGCCAATCAGGGGGCGAGGGTCAGCCCCAGCATTTT
NA,NA,TRBJ2-7,TRBV23-1,CASRLRGPGYEQYF,TGCGCCAGCCGCCTGCGGGGACCCGGCTACGAGCAGTACTTC
NA,NA,TRBJ2-7,TRBV2,CASSTQVPSSYEQYF,TGTGCCAGCAGTACACAGGTCCCGAGCTCCTACGAGCAGTACTTC
NA,TRBD1,TRBJ1-2,TRBV6-1,CASRRGQNYGYTF,TGTGCCAGCAGGAGGGGACAGAACTATGGCTACACCTTC
NA,NA,TRBJ2-2,TRBV6-5,CASSALREPGELFF,TGTGCCAGCAGTGCGTTACGGGAGCCCGGGGAGCTGTTTTTT
once,TRBD1,TRBJ1-2,TRBV6-5,CASRIGGGNYGYTF,TGTGCCAGCAGGATAGGGGGCGGAAACTATGGCTACACCTTC
few,NA,TRBJ2-3,TRBV7-2,CASSSPGSIGDTQYF,TGTGCCAGCAGCTCACCCGGGAGCATCGGGGATACGCAGTATTTT
NA,TRBD2,TRBJ2-5,TRBV7-8,CASSLPLIKTSVEETQYF,TGTGCCAGCAGCTTACCGCTAATTAAGACTAGCGTTGAAGAGACCCAGTACTTC
NA,TRBD1,TRBJ1-1,TRBV28,CASSGQGRSSEAFF,TGTGCCAGCAGTGGACAGGGTCGTAGTTCTGAAGCTTTCTTT
NA,NA,TRBJ1-1,TRBV2,CASSDPGEVGTEAFF,TGTGCCAGCAGTGATCCTGGGGAGGTGGGCACTGAAGCTTTCTTT
NA,NA,TRBJ2-1,TRBV25-1,CASSEGGGSNEQFF,TGTGCCAGCAGTGAGGGGGGCGGGAGCAATGAGCAGTTCTTC
NA,NA,TRBJ2-7,TRBV7-3,CASSLQGGEQYF,TGTGCCAGCAGTCTTCAGGGGGGAGAGCAGTACTTC
NA,NA,TRBJ2-2,TRBV28,CASSSSSGSNTGELFF,TGTGCCAGCAGTTCATCGAGCGGGTCGAACACCGGGGAGCTGTTTTTT
NA,NA,TRBJ1-6,TRBV4-1,CATGVEGNNSPLHF,TGCGCCACCGGGGTAGAGGGAAATAATTCACCCCTCCACTTT
NA,TRBD2,TRBJ2-7,TRBV19,CASSIVAGDYEQYF,TGTGCCAGTAGTATAGTAGCGGGAGATTACGAGCAGTACTTC
once,TRBD1,TRBJ1-4,TRBV5-6,CASSPRGQGFRTNEKLFF,TGTGCCAGCAGCCCGCGGGGACAGGGGTTTAGGACTAATGAAAAACTGTTTTTT
few,TRBD2,TRBJ2-3,TRBV6-5,CASRTLAGGADTQYF,TGTGCCAGCAGAACTCTAGCGGGAGGGGCAGATACGCAGTATTTT
NA,TRBD2,TRBJ2-7,TRBV29-1,CSVESTTSGRLTTYEQYF,TGCAGCGTTGAATCGACGACTAGCGGGAGGCTAACCACCTACGAGCAGTACTTC
NA,NA,TRBJ1-1,TRBV7-2,CASSSYRAREAFF,TGTGCCAGCAGCTCCTACAGGGCGCGTGAAGCTTTCTTT
NA,NA,TRBJ2-6,TRBV5-4,CASSLGLDSSGANVLTF,TGTGCCAGCAGCTTGGGGCTAGACAGCTCTGGGGCCAACGTCCTGACTTTC
NA,NA,TRBJ1-1,TRBV29-1,CSVEAPNTEAFF,TGCAGCGTTGAGGCACCGAACACTGAAGCTTTCTTT
NA,TRBD1,TRBJ2-5,TRBV28,CASSSHSGGGETQYF,TGTGCCAGCAGTTCTCACTCAGGGGGTGGAGAGACCCAGTACTTC
NA,NA,TRBJ2-3,TRBV5-1,CASSSTRGTDTQYF,TGCGCCAGCAGCTCAACTAGGGGGACAGATACGCAGTATTTT
NA,NA,TRBJ1-5,TRBV19,CASSIDLGHNQPQHF,TGTGCCAGTAGTATAGATCTCGGACACAATCAGCCCCAGCATTTT
NA,NA,TRBJ2-1,TRBV19,CASSREDGVSAEQFF,TGTGCCAGTAGTAGAGAGGACGGGGTCAGTGCTGAGCAGTTCTTC
NA,TRBD2,TRBJ2-3,TRBV7-3,CASSLTASGTSTDTQYF,TGTGCCAGCAGCTTAACGGCTAGCGGGACCTCCACAGATACGCAGTATTTT
NA,NA,TRBJ2-2,TRBV19,CASSIDLRGHGELFF,TGTGCCAGTAGTATAGATTTAAGGGGTCACGGGGAGCTGTTTTTT
NA,TRBD2,TRBJ2-7,TRBV6-4,CASSELAGVGYEQYF,TGTGCCAGCAGTGAACTAGCGGGAGTCGGATACGAGCAGTACTTC
NA,TRBD2,TRBJ2-7,TRBV7-2,CASSLEGASGAYEQYF,TGTGCCAGCAGCCTAGAGGGGGCTAGCGGGGCCTACGAGCAGTACTTC
once,NA,TRBJ2-3,TRBV5-5,CASSLATDTQYF,TGTGCCAGCAGCTTGGCGACAGATACGCAGTATTTT
NA,NA,TRBJ1-6,TRBV27,CASSLWGRWGSPLHF,TGTGCCAGCAGTTTGTGGGGGCGGTGGGGTTCACCCCTCCACTTT
NA,TRBD2,TRBJ2-1,TRBV7-2,CASSLTTSGYNEQFF,TGTGCCAGCAGCTTAACAACTAGCGGCTACAATGAGCAGTTCTTC